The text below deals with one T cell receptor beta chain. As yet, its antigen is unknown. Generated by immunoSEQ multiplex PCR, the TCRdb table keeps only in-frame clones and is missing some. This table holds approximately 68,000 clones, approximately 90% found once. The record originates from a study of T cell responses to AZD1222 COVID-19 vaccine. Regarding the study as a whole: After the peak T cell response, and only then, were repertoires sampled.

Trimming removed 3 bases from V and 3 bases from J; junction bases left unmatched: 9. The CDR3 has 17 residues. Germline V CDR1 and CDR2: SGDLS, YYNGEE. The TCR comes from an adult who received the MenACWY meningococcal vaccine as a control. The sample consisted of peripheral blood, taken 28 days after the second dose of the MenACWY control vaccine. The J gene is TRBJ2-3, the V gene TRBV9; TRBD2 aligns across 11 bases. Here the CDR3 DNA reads TGTGCCAGCAGCGCCTTAGCGGGGGGGCCTGGGACAGATACGCAGTATTTT. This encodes CASSALAGGPGTDTQYF.